The clone carrying this T cell receptor beta chain was seen only a few times. Then a second PCR, running roughly 7 to 11 cycles, was carried out with a sample-barcoded 5' primer and a J-beta primer mix. TCRdb called the 5' RACE reads again in MiXCR, with one record for every CDR3 protein. Of roughly 1.5 million distinct CDR3 sequences in the sample, approximately 43% were seen once. These data come from a study of blood T cells in healthy people across ages. The CDR3 is 14 residues long. Germline CDR1 is SGHDT and CDR2 is YYEEEE. V shed 4 bases, J shed 2 bases, and the junction held 2 bases outside the gene matches.

This chain uses TRBV5-6 with TRBJ1-4; 7 positions match TRBD1. This sequence originates from a woman under 30 in good health. Sequenced sample: blood. As DNA, the CDR3 is TGTGCCAGCAGCGCACAGGGGACTAATGAAAAACTGTTTTTT. It encodes CASSAQGTNEKLFF. Complete variable domain (other parts from reference TRBV5-6 and TRBJ1-4): DAGVTQSPTHLIKTRGQQVTLRCSPKSGHDTVSWYQQALGQGPQFIFQYYEEEERQRGNFPDRFSGHQFPNYSSELNVNALLLGDSALYLCASSAQGTNEKLFFGSGTQLSVL.